These 11 T cell receptor beta chains originate from one sample sequenced in a study of Graves' ophthalmopathy and Graves' hyperthyroidism. The authors amplified TCR beta CDR3 regions, and they did so from RNA transcripts for repertoire sequencing. The authors performed first-round RT-PCR with HTBI primers and then a second-round multiplex PCR. Each CDR3 protein is one row after TCRdb ran MiXCR on the multiplex PCR reads. The sample lists 300,000 to 350,000 distinct CDR3 sequences; about a sixth were seen once. The source material was peripheral blood. These receptors were obtained from an adult man with Graves' ophthalmopathy.

This clonotype was seen many times. V and J are TRBV7-8 and TRBJ1-6, with a weak D call TRBD1 (5 bases). The CDR3 has 17 residues. From germline, CDR1 is SGHVS and CDR2 FQNEAQ. V gave up 4 bases and J gave up 8 bases, with 21 bases separating them. For the CDR3, the DNA is TGTGCCAGCAGCTCCTACAAAGGACAACGGGCGGATTCACCCCTCCACTTT. Its translation is CASSSYKGQRADSPLHF.

The chain uses TRBV15 and TRBJ2-5; 7 bases map to TRBD2. The junction had 8 bases not matched to a gene; V was cut back by 5 bases and J by 5 bases. Germline values: CDR1 LNHNV, CDR2 YYDKDF (reference sequence). The CDR3 length is 14 residues. CDR3 DNA: TGTGCCACCAGCCGGGCCTGGGGGGGGGAGACCCAGTACTTC. Protein sequence: CATSRAWGGETQYF.

In its sample, this clonotype was seen many times. V gene TRBV30 combines with J gene TRBJ1-3; D uncertain. Trimming pared 0 bases from V and 4 bases from J, leaving 16 bases between. The germline V gene encodes CDR1 GTSNPN and CDR2 SVGIG (reference sequence). This CDR3 is built from 16 residues. CDR3 sequence reads: CAWSVPIDGLGNTIYF. As DNA, the CDR3 is TGTGCCTGGAGTGTCCCGATCGACGGTTTGGGAAACACCATATATTTT.

This clonotype was recorded at least ten times. The CDR3 does not end in the conserved phenylalanine or tryptophan, so this is likely a read error. Here the CDR3 reads CASSLDPGDYGYTL. The CDR3, as DNA: TGTGCCAGCAGTTTAGATCCGGGAGACTATGGCTACACCCTC. This chain uses TRBV12-3 or TRBV12-4 with TRBJ1-2, with unresolved D. CDR3 size: 14 residues. V lost 1 base and J lost 3, with 9 bases in between.

The V call is TRBV7-2, the J call TRBJ2-7, with D possibly being TRBD1 (5 bases). The CDR3 extends over 13 amino acids. From germline, CDR1 is SGHTA and CDR2 FQGNSA. V gave up 5 bases and J gave up 7 bases, with 15 bases separating them. The chain's CDR3 is CASSTRQGLEQYF. The CDR3 bases are TGTGCCAGCAGCACGAGGCAGGGCCTGGAGCAGTACTTC.

This clonotype was picked up many times. The chain employs TRBV6-2 or TRBV6-3 and TRBJ2-5, with D perhaps TRBD2 (6 bases). The CDR3 length is 14 residues. Trimming shortened V by 5 bases and J by 5 bases, and 15 bases separated the two germline ends. Germline CDR1 MNHEY, CDR2 SVGEGT. The CDR3 sequence is CASSPRLGGETQYF. The CDR3, as DNA: TGTGCCAGCAGTCCCCGACTAGGCGGGGAGACCCAGTACTTC.

This clonotype was picked up a small number of times. J is TRBJ1-5 and V is TRBV6-5, with a tentative D call TRBD1 (5 bases). Germline CDR1 reads MNHEY; CDR2 reads SVGAGI. The CDR3 totals 15 residues. V shed 0 bases and J shed 6 bases, with 12 bases lying between them. The CDR3 nucleotides are TGTGCCAGCAGTTACTCCTTCGGGGCGGGTCAGCCCCAGCATTTT. This encodes CASSYSFGAGQPQHF.

This clonotype has ten or more counts. The chain couples TRBV7-2 to TRBJ2-7, with 9 bases that match TRBD1. V was pared by 3 bases and J by 3 bases, with 3 bases of the junction left unmatched. This CDR3 has 14 amino acids. Germline lookup yields CDR1 SGHTA and CDR2 FQGNSA. The CDR3 bases are TGTGCCAGCAGCTTGTCGGACAGGGGCTACGAGCAGTACTTC. Its protein is CASSLSDRGYEQYF.

The gene calls are TRBV6-1 and TRBJ1-2; the D gene is possibly TRBD1 (6 bases). This CDR3 region has 13 residues. Trimming took 0 bases from V and 8 from J, leaving 10 bases between them. CDR1 MNHNS and CDR2 SASEGT come from the germline V gene. CDR3 coding DNA: TGTGCCAGCAGTGAAGCTCGGGGGCGAGGCTACACCTTC. This sequence encodes CASSEARGRGYTF.

This clonotype was seen at least ten times. This rearrangement joins TRBV30 to TRBJ1-1; tentative D call: TRBD1 (5 bases). The V end lost 1 base, the J end lost 6 bases, and 9 bases lay between the germline ends. The CDR3 is made up of 12 amino acids. CDR1 and CDR2 (germline): GTSNPN, SVGIG (reference sequence). The CDR3 DNA reads as TGTGCCTGGAGTGGGGAAGGGGCTGAAGCTTTCTTT. As protein: CAWSGEGAEAFF.

This clonotype was seen many times. This rearrangement joins TRBV5-1 to TRBJ2-7, with D maybe TRBD2 (7 bases). V was trimmed by 1 base and J by 0 bases, leaving 20 bases between them. Germline V gene data show CDR1 as SGHRS and CDR2 as YFSETQ. This CDR3 has 18 amino acids. Here the CDR3 DNA reads TGCGCCAGCAGCTTGCTCTCCGGTGGGGGGGCGACCTCCTACGAGCAGTACTTC. Its protein is CASSLLSGGGATSYEQYF. Based on the CDR3 plus reference TRBV5-1 and TRBJ2-7, the full variable domain is KAGVTQTPRYLIKTRGQQVTLSCSPISGHRSVSWYQQTPGQGLQFLFEYFSETQRNKGNFPGRFSGRQFSNSRSEMNVSTLELGDSALYLCASSLLSGGGATSYEQYFGPGTRLTVT.